This TCR beta chain was captured by sequencing in a study of blood T cell repertoires in COVID-19. About the research overall: The samples span acute and convalescent COVID-19 from the United States, Italy and Spain. In each case, the material was cDNA or gDNA derived from T cells, B-cell-depleted T cells, or PBMCs.

Trimming took off 8 bases at V and 9 bases at J, with 11 bases between the two ends. The CDR3 runs to 11 residues. How the authors handled the data: Reference gene primer amplification gave estimated nucleated cell counts. TCRdb keeps only in-frame clones here, not all; method: immunoSEQ multiplex PCR. V and J calls and clone size follow that table, whereas D and trimming were derived from the DNA. This table holds 200,000 to 300,000 clones, 75% to 90% found once. Sequencing was carried out using peripheral blood. The chain links TRBV12-3 or TRBV12-4 to TRBJ2-1, with a possible D match to TRBD2 (5 bases). The clonotype originates from a woman aged 40 to 50 with acute or convalescent COVID-19. The DNA of the CDR3 is TGTGCCAGCCTTCGTCGGGGTGAGCAGTTCTTC. Residues: CASLRRGEQFF.